The 13 T cell receptor beta chains given below trace back to one sample, sequenced in a study of blood T cells in healthy people across ages (dated by TCRdb to the mid-2010s). The protocol used for the library was 5' RACE. Sequencing was performed on an Illumina HiSeq 2500. A second PCR of about 7 to 12 cycles was run with a J-beta primer mix and a sample-barcoded 5' primer. TCRdb applied fastp at Q25 and MiXCR to the public reads, then kept only in-frame beta chains. Each entry is one CDR3 protein sequence, shown with its most common DNA and genes. A total of 600,000 to 650,000 distinct CDR3 sequences appear in this sample, under 65% of them only once. Of the sample, about two fifths falls within the top ten clones. The sequenced sample consisted of blood. The source of these receptors is a man aged 55 to 69 in good health.

The V and J genes are TRBV20-1 and TRBJ1-1; D remains unclear. The CDR3 is 13 amino acids. Germline lookup yields CDR1 DFQATT and CDR2 SNEGSKA (reference sequence). V gave up 0 bases and J gave up 6 bases, with 11 bases separating them. CDR3 nucleotides: TGCAGTGCTAGAGATTGGGCGTTCGCTGAAGCTTTCTTT. Amino acids: CSARDWAFAEAFF.

This clonotype came up a few times. V gene TRBV15 combines with J gene TRBJ1-6; D remains unclear. The CDR3 loop spans 13 amino acids. From germline, CDR1 is LNHNV and CDR2 YYDKDF (reference sequence). Trimming took 5 bases from V and 9 from J, leaving 11 bases between them. The CDR3 protein is CATSPSWRSPLHF. The CDR3 DNA reads TGTGCCACCAGCCCGTCCTGGCGTTCACCCCTCCACTTT. Drawing the rest from reference TRBV15 and TRBJ1-6, the complete variable domain is DAMVIQNPRYQVTQFGKPVTLSCSQTLNHNVMYWYQQKSSQAPKLLFHYYDKDFNNEADTPDNFQSRRPNTSFCFLDIRSPGLGDTAMYLCATSPSWRSPLHFGNGTRLTVT.

This clonotype was seen repeatedly, ten times or more. CDR3 in DNA: TGTGCCAGCAGTTACGTCGGGGACGAGCAGTTCTTC. This gives the protein CASSYVGDEQFF. The chain combines TRBV6-6 with TRBJ2-1; either TRBD1 or TRBD2 may fit D (5 bases each). The V end lost 2 bases, the J end lost 10 bases, and 9 bases lay between the germline ends. CDR1 is MNHNY, CDR2 SVGAGI, per germline (reference sequence). CDR3 length: 12 residues.

This clonotype was seen repeatedly, ten times or more. Here the CDR3 reads CASSPGLAGGYEQYF. Here the CDR3 DNA reads TGTGCCAGCAGCCCGGGACTAGCGGGGGGATACGAGCAGTACTTC. V and J are TRBV3-1 and TRBJ2-7, with 15 bases that match TRBD2. Germline loops: CDR1 LGHDT, CDR2 YNNKEL (reference sequence). The V gene end was trimmed by 4 bases and the J gene end by 4 bases; junction bases not matched to a gene: 2. This CDR3 region has 15 residues.

This clonotype has just a few counts. The V gene is TRBV6-6, the J gene TRBJ2-5; perhaps TRBD1 as D (5 bases). Germline V CDR1 and CDR2: MNHNY, SVGAGI (reference sequence). Between the trimmed V and J ends, which lost 0 bases and 3 bases, there was a span of 11 bases. The CDR3 spans 15 residues. In DNA form, the CDR3 reads TGTGCCAGCAGTTACTCGAGACAGTTAGAAGAGACCCAGTACTTC. Its translation: CASSYSRQLEETQYF.

The sample holds one count of this clonotype. This chain uses TRBV20-1 with TRBJ2-1; D unclear. The germline V gene encodes CDR1 DFQATT and CDR2 SNEGSKA (reference sequence). V dropped 0 bases and J dropped 4 bases, with 10 bases sitting between them. This CDR3 region has 14 residues. The CDR3 sequence is CSARDPGRYNEQFF. Written as DNA, the CDR3 is TGCAGTGCTAGAGATCCGGGCCGGTACAATGAGCAGTTCTTC.

In DNA form, the CDR3 reads TGTGCCAGCAGCTCGACAGGGGATCGTGAAAAACTGTTTTTT. This gives the protein CASSSTGDREKLFF. V gene TRBV13 combines with J gene TRBJ1-4; TRBD1 aligns across 8 bases. CDR1 and CDR2 (germline): PRHDT, FYEKMQ (reference sequence). The CDR3 loop spans 14 amino acids. With 4 bases clipped from V and 7 bases from J, the junction kept 5 bases outside the gene matches.

J is TRBJ2-5 and V is TRBV4-1, with 9 nucleotides matching TRBD1. The CDR3 contains 17 residues. V lost 1 base, J lost 5 bases, and 11 bases stayed unmatched. CDR1 MGHRA and CDR2 YSYEKL come from the germline V gene. The CDR3 nucleotides are TGCGCCAGCAGCCAAGGAAGGGGACAGGGTATGTGGGAGACCCAGTACTTC. Its translation: CASSQGRGQGMWETQYF.

The sample holds a few counts of this clonotype. V gene TRBV5-1 combines with J gene TRBJ2-2; no reliable D call. V was trimmed by 4 bases and J by 4 bases, leaving 11 bases between them. This CDR3 has 14 residues. Germline lookup yields CDR1 SGHRS and CDR2 YFSETQ. CDR3: CASSTPTSTGELFF. CDR3 in DNA: TGCGCCAGCAGCACTCCCACGTCCACCGGGGAGCTGTTTTTT.

The V gene is TRBV5-1, the J gene TRBJ2-3; TRBD2 aligns across 10 bases. With V trimmed by 0 bases and J by 2 bases, 3 bases remained unmatched. Germline-derived CDR1 and CDR2 are SGHRS and YFSETQ. The CDR3 covers 16 residues. CDR3: CASSLVLAGATDTQYF. The CDR3 DNA reads TGCGCCAGCAGCTTGGTCCTAGCGGGGGCCACAGATACGCAGTATTTT.

This clonotype turned up a few times. V is TRBV18 and J is TRBJ2-2, with D possibly being TRBD1 (6 bases). Germline assignment: CDR1 KGHSH and CDR2 LQKENI. The CDR3 extends over 17 amino acids. Trimming pared 0 bases from V and 5 bases from J, leaving 16 bases between. This chain's CDR3 is CASSPPNGRGTTGELFF. The DNA for the CDR3 is TGTGCCAGCTCACCACCTAACGGCAGGGGAACTACCGGGGAGCTGTTTTTT. Variable domain in full (rest from reference TRBV18 and TRBJ2-2): NAGVMQNPRHLVRRRGQEARLRCSPMKGHSHVYWYRQLPEEGLKFMVYLQKENIIDESGMPKERFSAEFPKEGPSILRIQQVVRGDSAAYFCASSPPNGRGTTGELFFGEGSRLTVL.

J is TRBJ2-5 and V is TRBV11-3; either TRBD1 or TRBD2 may fit D (5 bases each). The CDR3 is 15 amino acids. Per germline, CDR1 SGHNT and CDR2 YENEEA. V lost 5 bases and J lost 5, with 18 bases in between. The CDR3 sequence: CASSPGRGGVETQYF. The DNA for the CDR3 is TGTGCCAGCAGCCCTGGCCGGGGCGGAGTTGAGACCCAGTACTTC.

This clonotype was picked up a small number of times. V and J are TRBV2 and TRBJ2-1; tentative D call: TRBD2 (5 bases). The germline V gene has CDR1 SNHLY and CDR2 FYNNEI. The CDR3 sequence is 13 residues long. V gave up 6 bases and J gave up 10 bases, with 16 bases separating them. The CDR3 sequence is CASSRGLADEQFF. CDR3 bases: TGTGCCAGCAGCCGCGGACTGGCAGACGAGCAGTTCTTC. Complete variable domain (other parts from reference TRBV2 and TRBJ2-1): EPEVTQTPSHQVTQMGQEVILRCVPISNHLYFYWYRQILGQKVEFLVSFYNNEISEKSEIFDDQFSVERPDGSNFTLKIRSTKLEDSAMYFCASSRGLADEQFFGPGTRLTVL.